This T cell receptor (beta chain) was profiled in a study of T cell changes during pregnancy in multiple sclerosis. Data came from immunoSEQ multiplex PCR; TCRdb stores just in-frame clones and leaves some out. The profile shows 45,000 to 75,000 clones, more than 85% of them singletons. Germline lookup yields CDR1 SGHNT and CDR2 YYREEE (reference sequence). The CDR3 is 12 residues long. Losses at the gene ends were 7 bases for V and 5 bases for J; bases not matched to a gene: 6. The specimen comprised peripheral blood, sampled in the first trimester of pregnancy. The TCR was taken from a female donor with multiple sclerosis, enrolled in a pregnancy study. The chain carries TRBV5-4 and TRBJ2-7; 7 bases agree with TRBD1. Here the CDR3 DNA reads TGTGCCAGCTCAGGGGGTTCGGACGAGCAGTACTTC. Translated: CASSGGSDEQYF.